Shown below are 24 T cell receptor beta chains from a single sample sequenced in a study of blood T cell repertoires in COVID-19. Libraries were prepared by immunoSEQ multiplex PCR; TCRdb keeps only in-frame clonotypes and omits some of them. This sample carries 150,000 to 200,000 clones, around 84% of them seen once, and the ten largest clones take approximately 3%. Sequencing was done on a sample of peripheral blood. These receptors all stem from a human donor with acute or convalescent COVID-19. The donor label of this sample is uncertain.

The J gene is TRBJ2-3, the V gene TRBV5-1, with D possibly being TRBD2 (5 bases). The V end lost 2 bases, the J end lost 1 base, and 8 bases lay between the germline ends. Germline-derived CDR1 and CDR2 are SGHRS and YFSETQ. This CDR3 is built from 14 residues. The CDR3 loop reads CASSFGGRTDTQYF. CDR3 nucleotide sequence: TGCGCCAGCAGCTTCGGAGGTCGCACAGATACGCAGTATTTT. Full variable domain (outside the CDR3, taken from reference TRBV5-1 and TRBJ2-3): KAGVTQTPRYLIKTRGQQVTLSCSPISGHRSVSWYQQTPGQGLQFLFEYFSETQRNKGNFPGRFSGRQFSNSRSEMNVSTLELGDSALYLCASSFGGRTDTQYFGPGTRLTVL.

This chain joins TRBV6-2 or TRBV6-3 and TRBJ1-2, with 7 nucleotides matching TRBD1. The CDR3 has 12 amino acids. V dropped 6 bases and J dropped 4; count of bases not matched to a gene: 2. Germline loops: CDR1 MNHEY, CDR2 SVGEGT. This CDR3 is CASSRDSYGYTF. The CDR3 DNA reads TGTGCCAGCAGCCGGGACAGCTATGGCTACACCTTC.

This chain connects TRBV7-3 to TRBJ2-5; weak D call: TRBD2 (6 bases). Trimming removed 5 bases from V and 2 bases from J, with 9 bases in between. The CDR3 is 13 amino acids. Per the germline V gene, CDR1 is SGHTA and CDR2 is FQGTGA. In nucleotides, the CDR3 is TGTGCCAGCAGCCAAAGCGGGCAAGAGACCCAGTACTTC. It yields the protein CASSQSGQETQYF.

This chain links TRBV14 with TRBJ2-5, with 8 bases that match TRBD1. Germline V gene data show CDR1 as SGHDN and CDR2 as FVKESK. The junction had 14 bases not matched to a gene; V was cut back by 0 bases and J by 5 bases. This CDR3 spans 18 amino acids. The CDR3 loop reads CASSQDLGGRGHYETQYF. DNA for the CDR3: TGTGCCAGCAGCCAAGATCTTGGGGGCAGGGGGCATTATGAGACCCAGTACTTC.

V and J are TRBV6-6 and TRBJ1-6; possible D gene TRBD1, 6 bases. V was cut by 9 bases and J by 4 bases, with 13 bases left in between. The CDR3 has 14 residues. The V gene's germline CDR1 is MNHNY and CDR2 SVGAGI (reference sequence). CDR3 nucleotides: TGTGCCAGTCACAGGGACATTTATAATTCACCCCTCCACTTT. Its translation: CASHRDIYNSPLHF.

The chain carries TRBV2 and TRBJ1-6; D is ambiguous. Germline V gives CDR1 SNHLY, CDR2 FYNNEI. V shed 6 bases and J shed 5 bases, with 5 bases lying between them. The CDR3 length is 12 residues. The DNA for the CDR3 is TGTGCCAGCAGACAGAATAATTCACCCCTCCACTTT. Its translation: CASRQNNSPLHF.

The DNA for the CDR3 is TGTGCCACCAGCAGAGATCAAAATTCCAATCAGCCCCAGCATTTT. Its translation is CATSRDQNSNQPQHF. The V gene is TRBV15, the J gene TRBJ1-5; the D is unclear. Trimming took 0 bases from V and 3 from J, leaving 9 bases between them. This CDR3 has 15 residues. Germline CDR1 and CDR2: LNHNV and YYDKDF (reference sequence).

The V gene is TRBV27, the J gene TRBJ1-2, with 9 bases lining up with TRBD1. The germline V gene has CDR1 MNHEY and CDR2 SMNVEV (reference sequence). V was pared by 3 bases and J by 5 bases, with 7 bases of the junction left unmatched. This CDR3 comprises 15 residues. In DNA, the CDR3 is TGTGCCAGCAGTTTGGGACAGGGCTTTAGGTATGGCTACACCTTC. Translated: CASSLGQGFRYGYTF.

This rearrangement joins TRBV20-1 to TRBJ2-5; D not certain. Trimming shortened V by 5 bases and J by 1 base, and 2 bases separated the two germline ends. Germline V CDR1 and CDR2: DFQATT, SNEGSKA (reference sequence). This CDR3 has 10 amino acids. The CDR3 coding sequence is TGCAGTGCTCTCCAAGAGACCCAGTACTTC. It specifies CSALQETQYF.

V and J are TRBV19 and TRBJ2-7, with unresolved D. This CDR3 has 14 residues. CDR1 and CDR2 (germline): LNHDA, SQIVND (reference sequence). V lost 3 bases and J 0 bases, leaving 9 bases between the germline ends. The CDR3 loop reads CASSMQRSSYEQYF. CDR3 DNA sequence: TGTGCCAGTAGTATGCAGAGGAGCTCCTACGAGCAGTACTTC.

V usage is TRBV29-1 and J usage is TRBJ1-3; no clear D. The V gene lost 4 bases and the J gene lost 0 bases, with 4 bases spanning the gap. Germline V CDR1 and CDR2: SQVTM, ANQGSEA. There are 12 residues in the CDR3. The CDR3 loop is CSVGSSGNTIYF. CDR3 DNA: TGCAGCGTTGGCAGCTCTGGAAACACCATATATTTT.

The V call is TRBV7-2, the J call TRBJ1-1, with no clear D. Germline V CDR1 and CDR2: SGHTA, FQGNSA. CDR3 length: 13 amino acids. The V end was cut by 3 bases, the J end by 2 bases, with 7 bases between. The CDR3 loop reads CASSFGGNTEAFF. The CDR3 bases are TGTGCCAGCAGCTTCGGAGGAAACACTGAAGCTTTCTTT.

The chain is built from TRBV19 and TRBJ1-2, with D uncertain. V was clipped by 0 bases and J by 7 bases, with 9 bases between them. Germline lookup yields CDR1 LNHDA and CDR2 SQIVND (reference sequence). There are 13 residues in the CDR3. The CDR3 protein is CASSIDRRSGYTF. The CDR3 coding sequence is TGTGCCAGTAGTATAGATCGGAGGAGTGGCTACACCTTC.

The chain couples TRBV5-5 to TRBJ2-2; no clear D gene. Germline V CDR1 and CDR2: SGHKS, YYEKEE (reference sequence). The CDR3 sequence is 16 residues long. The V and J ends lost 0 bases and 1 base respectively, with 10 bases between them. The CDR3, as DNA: TGTGCCAGCAGCTTGGGAGGTGGAGAGAACACCGGGGAGCTGTTTTTT. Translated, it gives CASSLGGGENTGELFF.

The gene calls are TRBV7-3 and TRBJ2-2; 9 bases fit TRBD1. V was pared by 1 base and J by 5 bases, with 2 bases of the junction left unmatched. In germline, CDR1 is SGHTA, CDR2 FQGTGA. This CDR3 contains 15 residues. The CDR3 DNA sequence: TGTGCCAGCAGCTTAATAGGACAGGGGACCGGGGAGCTGTTTTTT. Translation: CASSLIGQGTGELFF.

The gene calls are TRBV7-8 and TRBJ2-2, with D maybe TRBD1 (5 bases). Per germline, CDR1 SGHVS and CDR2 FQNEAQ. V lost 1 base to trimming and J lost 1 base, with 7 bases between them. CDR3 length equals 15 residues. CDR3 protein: CASSLGQKNTGELFF. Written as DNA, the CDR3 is TGTGCCAGCAGCTTAGGACAGAAGAACACCGGGGAGCTGTTTTTT.

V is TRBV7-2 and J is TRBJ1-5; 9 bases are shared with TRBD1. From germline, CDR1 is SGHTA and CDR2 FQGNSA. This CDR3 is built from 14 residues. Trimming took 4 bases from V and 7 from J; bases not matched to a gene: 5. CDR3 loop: CASSSRQGEQPQHF. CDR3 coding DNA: TGTGCCAGCAGCTCCCGACAGGGGGAACAGCCCCAGCATTTT.

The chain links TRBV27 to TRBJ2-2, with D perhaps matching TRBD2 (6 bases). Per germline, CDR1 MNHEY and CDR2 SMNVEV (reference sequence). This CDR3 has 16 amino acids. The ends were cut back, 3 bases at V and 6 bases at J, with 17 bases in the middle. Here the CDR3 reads CASSFGVGGWAGELFF. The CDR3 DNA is TGTGCCAGCAGTTTTGGAGTTGGGGGGTGGGCCGGGGAGCTGTTTTTT.

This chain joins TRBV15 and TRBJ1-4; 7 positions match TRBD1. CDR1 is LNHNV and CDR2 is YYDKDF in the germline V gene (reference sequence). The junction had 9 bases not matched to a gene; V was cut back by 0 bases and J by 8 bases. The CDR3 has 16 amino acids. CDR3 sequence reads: CATSRDQGTANEKLFF. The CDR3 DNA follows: TGTGCCACCAGCAGAGATCAGGGGACAGCGAACGAAAAACTGTTTTTT.

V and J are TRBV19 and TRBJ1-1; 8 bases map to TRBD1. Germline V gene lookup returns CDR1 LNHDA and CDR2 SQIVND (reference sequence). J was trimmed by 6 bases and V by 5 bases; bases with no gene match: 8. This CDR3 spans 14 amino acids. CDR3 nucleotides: TGTGCCAGTAGTGGTCAGGGGGCTAGCGCTGAAGCTTTCTTT. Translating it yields CASSGQGASAEAFF. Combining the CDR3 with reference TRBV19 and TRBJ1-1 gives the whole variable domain DGGITQSPKYLFRKEGQNVTLSCEQNLNHDAMYWYRQDPGQGLRLIYYSQIVNDFQKGDIAEGYSVSREKKESFPLTVTSAQKNPTAFYLCASSGQGASAEAFFGQGTRLTVV.

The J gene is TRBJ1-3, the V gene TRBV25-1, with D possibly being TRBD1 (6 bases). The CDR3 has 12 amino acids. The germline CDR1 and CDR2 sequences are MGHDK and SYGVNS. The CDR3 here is CAGGYGGNTIYF. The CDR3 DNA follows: TGTGCAGGGGGATACGGTGGAAACACCATATATTTT.

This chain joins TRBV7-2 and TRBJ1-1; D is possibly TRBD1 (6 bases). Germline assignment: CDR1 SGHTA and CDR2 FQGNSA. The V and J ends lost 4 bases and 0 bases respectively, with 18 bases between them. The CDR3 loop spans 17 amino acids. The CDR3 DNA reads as TGTGCCAGCAGCTACCCAGCAGGGGTACTTTTGAACACTGAAGCTTTCTTT. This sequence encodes CASSYPAGVLLNTEAFF.

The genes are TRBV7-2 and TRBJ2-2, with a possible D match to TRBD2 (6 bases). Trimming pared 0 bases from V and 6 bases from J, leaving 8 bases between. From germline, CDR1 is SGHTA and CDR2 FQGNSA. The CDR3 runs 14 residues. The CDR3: CASSLARGPGELFF. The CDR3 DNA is TGTGCCAGCAGCTTAGCGCGGGGTCCCGGGGAGCTGTTTTTT.

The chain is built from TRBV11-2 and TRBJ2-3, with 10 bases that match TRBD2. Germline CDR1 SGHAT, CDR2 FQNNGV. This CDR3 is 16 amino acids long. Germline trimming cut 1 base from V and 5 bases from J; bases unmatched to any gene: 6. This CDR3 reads CASSLALAGPKDTQYF. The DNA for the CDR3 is TGTGCCAGCAGCTTAGCACTAGCGGGGCCAAAAGATACGCAGTATTTT.